This is a list of T cell receptor beta chains from one sample in a study of blood T cells in healthy people across ages. TCRdb used MiXCR to reprocess the 5' RACE reads, holding one entry per CDR3 protein. This sample has fewer than 700,000 distinct CDR3 sequences, with 45% to 55% found just once. The sequencing input was blood. All receptors derive from a man older than 75 in good health. The CDR3 runs from the conserved cysteine through the conserved F or W. The order of the fields is D gene, V gene, J gene, clone size, CDR3 protein, CDR3 DNA. D genes are given only for firm matches. Size is stated for part of the rows, as once, few or many counts, or as a class when the clone is expanded.

TRBD2	TRBV5-5	TRBJ2-1	few	CASSLERLAGVNNEQFF	TGTGCCAGCAGCTTGGAGAGGCTAGCGGGAGTTAACAATGAGCAGTTCTTC
TRBD2	TRBV11-2	TRBJ2-7	NA	CASSSRAGGASYEQYF	TGTGCCAGCAGCTCGAGGGCGGGAGGAGCCTCCTACGAGCAGTACTTC
NA	TRBV6-5	TRBJ2-7	NA	CASSYSNPLEPRGYEQYF	TGTGCCAGCAGTTACTCGAATCCCCTTGAACCCCGTGGCTACGAGCAGTACTTC
NA	TRBV5-1	TRBJ2-3	few	CASSYESTHTDTQYF	TGCGCCAGCAGCTACGAATCAACCCACACAGATACGCAGTATTTT
NA	TRBV24-1	TRBJ2-2	NA	CATSGNSVNTGELFF	TGTGCCACCAGTGGTAATTCGGTAAACACCGGGGAGCTGTTTTTT
TRBD2	TRBV12-3/TRBV12-4	TRBJ2-3	NA	CASSFRTSGASTDTQYF	TGTGCCAGCAGTTTCCGGACTAGCGGAGCCAGCACAGATACGCAGTATTTT
NA	TRBV4-2	TRBJ1-2	NA	CASSQDRGNYGYTF	TGTGCCAGCAGCCAAGATCGGGGGAACTATGGCTACACCTTC
TRBD2	TRBV18	TRBJ2-3	NA	CASSPGTSGTDTQYF	TGTGCCAGCTCACCCGGGACTAGCGGAACAGATACGCAGTATTTT
NA	TRBV20-1	TRBJ1-1	NA	CSARRRVFNTEAFF	TGCAGTGCTAGACGCAGGGTGTTTAACACTGAAGCTTTCTTT
NA	TRBV5-1	TRBJ2-3	NA	CASSLNLDGSSTDTQYF	TGCGCCAGCAGCCTCAACCTGGACGGTTCTAGCACAGATACGCAGTATTTT
NA	TRBV20-1	TRBJ1-2	NA	CSASGVKVNYGYTF	TGCAGTGCTAGTGGGGTAAAGGTCAACTATGGCTACACCTTC
NA	TRBV4-3	TRBJ2-5	NA	CASSQGQVQETQYF	TGCGCCAGCAGCCAAGGACAGGTTCAAGAGACCCAGTACTTC